This T cell receptor beta chain was recovered during a study of shared clonotypes between healthy human individuals. Study information: With ages of 18 to 49, the donors were a couple of women and a few men.

This clone was picked up a small number of times. Germline trimming cut 5 bases from V and 12 bases from J; bases unmatched to any gene: 15. The CDR3 covers 15 residues. Germline V gives CDR1 SGHVS, CDR2 FNYEAQ. Using immunoSEQ multiplex PCR, the repertoire was profiled, and TCRdb retains in-frame clones only, with some absent. The sample yields roughly 300,000 clones, about 70% seen once. The genes are TRBV7-6 and TRBJ2-1; TRBD2 matches at 8 bases. This sequence was found in a man aged 25 to 40 in good health. Material for sequencing was memory CD4+ T cells sorted from blood. Subset in this sample: CD45RA-negative fraction. In DNA, the CDR3 is TGTGCCAGCAGCCTTTCGGGACTAGACCGGGTAGGGCAGTTCTTC. As protein: CASSLSGLDRVGQFF.